This T cell receptor beta chain was captured in a study of blood T cell repertoires in COVID-19. Across the study: PBMCs, B-cell-depleted T cells, or T cells provided the cDNA or gDNA that made up the material.

This clone was observed a single time. The CDR3 sequence is 12 residues long. V lost 9 bases and J lost 1, with 9 bases in between. Germline CDR1 reads MNHNS; CDR2 reads SASEGT. Assay used: immunoSEQ multiplex PCR; TCRdb lists only in-frame clones, some missing. Among some 240,000 clones listed, around 82% were seen once. The rearrangement joins TRBV6-1 to TRBJ1-1; perhaps TRBD1 as D (5 bases). The sequenced sample was PBMCs or T cells enriched from blood (not recorded which). This TCR came from a man aged 45-65 years who had recovered from COVID-19. The DNA of the CDR3 is TGTGCCAGTCGCGGGGGGAACACTGAAGCTTTCTTT. Protein product: CASRGGNTEAFF.